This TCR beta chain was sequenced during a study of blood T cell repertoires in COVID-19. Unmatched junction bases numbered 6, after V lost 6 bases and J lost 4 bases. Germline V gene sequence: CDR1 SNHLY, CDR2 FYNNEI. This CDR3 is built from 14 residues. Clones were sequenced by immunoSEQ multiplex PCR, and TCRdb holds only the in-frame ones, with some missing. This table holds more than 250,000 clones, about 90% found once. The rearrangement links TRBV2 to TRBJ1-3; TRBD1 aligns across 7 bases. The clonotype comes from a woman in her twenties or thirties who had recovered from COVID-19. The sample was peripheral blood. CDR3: CASRQNRGGNTIYF. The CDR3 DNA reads TGTGCCAGCAGGCAAAACAGGGGCGGAAACACCATATATTTT. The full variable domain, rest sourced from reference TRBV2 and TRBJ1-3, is EPEVTQTPSHQVTQMGQEVILRCVPISNHLYFYWYRQILGQKVEFLVSFYNNEISEKSEIFDDQFSVERPDGSNFTLKIRSTKLEDSAMYFCASRQNRGGNTIYFGEGSWLTVV.